This TCR beta chain was recovered during a study of early T cells in non-severe SARS-CoV-2 infection. Study information: Sequencing was performed on bulk RNA from unsorted whole blood, leaving chains unpaired.

In this sample, this clonotype turned up many times. The antigen is undetermined. This CDR3 region has 16 residues. Germline V lookup: CDR1 LNHDA, CDR2 SQIVND (reference sequence). V was pared by 0 bases and J by 1 base, with 10 bases between. Study observations and caveats: Sequences matched to VDJdb favored anti-spike CD8 responses, while private and CD4 specificities were missed.

Individual cDNA molecules were tagged with unique molecular identifiers, the study reported. Each CDR3 protein is one row after TCRdb ran MiXCR on the 5' RACE reads. The table lists roughly 100,000 distinct CDR3 sequences, under 15% of them singletons. Sequenced input: whole blood. The clonotype originates from an adult who was a healthcare worker with PCR-confirmed SARS-CoV-2 infection or an uninfected control (not recorded which). The chain employs TRBV19 and TRBJ2-1, with D perhaps TRBD2 (6 bases). CDR3 nucleotides: TGTGCCAGTAGTATAGAGGTGGGGGGTTCCTACAATGAGCAGTTCTTC. It specifies CASSIEVGGSYNEQFF.